This T cell receptor beta chain was obtained from a study of CD8 T cells in Susac syndrome. Negative isolation was used for CD8+ and CD4+ T cells and FACS enrichment for TEMRA cells. From germline, CDR1 is DFQATT and CDR2 SNEGSKA (reference sequence). This CDR3 comprises 13 residues. Trimming removed 2 bases at V and 0 bases at J, with 7 bases between. With random hexamers, reverse transcription was performed on about 0.5 to 1 ug of RNA. The amplification used immunoSEQ multiplex PCR on TCR beta CDR3; it spanned 54 Vbeta and 13 Jbeta. From the immunoSEQ multiplex PCR reads, TCRdb called clonotypes with MiXCR, one entry per CDR3 protein. The table has over 350,000 distinct CDR3 sequences, roughly 85% seen once.

The specimen was CD8+ T cells from PBMCs. The sequence was obtained from a human donor with multiple sclerosis. V and J are TRBV20-1 and TRBJ1-1; TRBD1 might be the D (5 bases). Here the CDR3 DNA reads TGCAGTGCTAGAACCAGGGTGAACACTGAAGCTTTCTTT. Protein product: CSARTRVNTEAFF.